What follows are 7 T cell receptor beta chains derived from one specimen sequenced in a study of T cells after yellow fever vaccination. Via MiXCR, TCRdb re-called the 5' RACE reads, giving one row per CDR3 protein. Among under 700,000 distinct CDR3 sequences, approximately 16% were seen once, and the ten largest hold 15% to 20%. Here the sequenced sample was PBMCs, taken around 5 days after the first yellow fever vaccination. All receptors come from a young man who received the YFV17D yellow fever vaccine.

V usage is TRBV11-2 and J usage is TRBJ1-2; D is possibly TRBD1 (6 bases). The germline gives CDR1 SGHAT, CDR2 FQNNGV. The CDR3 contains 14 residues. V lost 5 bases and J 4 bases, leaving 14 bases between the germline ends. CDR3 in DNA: TGTGCCAGCAGCCCCGACAGGTTTGGCTATGGCTACACCTTC. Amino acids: CASSPDRFGYGYTF.

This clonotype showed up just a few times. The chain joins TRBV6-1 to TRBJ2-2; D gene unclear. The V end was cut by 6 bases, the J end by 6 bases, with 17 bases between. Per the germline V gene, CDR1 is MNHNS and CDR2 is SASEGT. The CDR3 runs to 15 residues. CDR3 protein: CASSLPAAGSGELFF. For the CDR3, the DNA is TGTGCCAGCAGCCTCCCCGCGGCCGGATCCGGGGAGCTGTTTTTT.

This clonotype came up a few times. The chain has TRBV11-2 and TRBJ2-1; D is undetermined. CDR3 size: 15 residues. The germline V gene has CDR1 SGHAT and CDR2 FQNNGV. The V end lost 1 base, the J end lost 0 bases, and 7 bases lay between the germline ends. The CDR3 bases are TGTGCCAGCAGCTTAGCGGCGATCTCCTACAATGAGCAGTTCTTC. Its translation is CASSLAAISYNEQFF.

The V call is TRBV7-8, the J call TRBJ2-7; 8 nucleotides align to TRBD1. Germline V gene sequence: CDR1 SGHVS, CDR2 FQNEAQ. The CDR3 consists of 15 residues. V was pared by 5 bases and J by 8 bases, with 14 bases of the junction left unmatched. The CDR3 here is CASSHGQGKRHKQYF. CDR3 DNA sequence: TGTGCCAGCAGCCACGGACAGGGCAAGCGTCACAAGCAGTACTTC.

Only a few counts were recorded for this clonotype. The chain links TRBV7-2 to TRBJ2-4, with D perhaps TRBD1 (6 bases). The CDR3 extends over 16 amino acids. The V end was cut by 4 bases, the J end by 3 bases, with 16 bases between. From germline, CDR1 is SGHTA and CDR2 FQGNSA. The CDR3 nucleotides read TGTGCCAGCAGCTCCCTTACAGGGAGTGGCAAAAACATTCAGTACTTC. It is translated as CASSSLTGSGKNIQYF.

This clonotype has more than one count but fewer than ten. CDR3 bases: TGTGCCAGCAGAAACCTCCCGGGACGGACGAGCTCCTACGAGCAGTACGTC. It specifies CASRNLPGRTSSYEQYV. This chain joins TRBV6-1 and TRBJ2-7; the D call may be TRBD1 or TRBD2 (5 bases each). Trimming pared 6 bases from V and 0 bases from J, leaving 21 bases between. The CDR3 contains 17 residues. Germline values: CDR1 MNHNS, CDR2 SASEGT.

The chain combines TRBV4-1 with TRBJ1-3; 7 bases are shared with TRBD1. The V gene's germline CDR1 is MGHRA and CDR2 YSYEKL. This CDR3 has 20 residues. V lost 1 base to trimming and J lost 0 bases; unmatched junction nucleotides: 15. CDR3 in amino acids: CASSQGRGTTGPRSGNTIYF. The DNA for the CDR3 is TGCGCCAGCAGCCAAGGTAGGGGAACGACAGGGCCGCGCTCTGGAAACACCATATATTTT.